The T cell receptor (beta chain) under discussion was sequenced for a study of T cell responses to AZD1222 COVID-19 vaccine. Study-wide findings and caveats: Seropositive AZD1222 recipients at baseline numbered only five to seven. Donors in the cohort were predominantly white British and more often female, and clonal diversity was possibly underestimated. Two AZD1222 doses significantly raised spike-specific TCR breadth and depth over controls.

To note about this clone: Its antigen remains unknown.

The CDR3 spans 15 residues. The germline V gene has CDR1 SGHVS and CDR2 FNYEAQ. V lost 6 bases, J lost 1 base, and 5 bases stayed unmatched. Libraries were prepared by immunoSEQ multiplex PCR; TCRdb keeps only in-frame clonotypes and omits some of them. The top ten hold roughly 1.1% of the sample, which has more than 100,000 clones, roughly 87% seen once. This chain connects TRBV7-6 to TRBJ2-5, with TRBD2 identical over 10 bases. The sequencing used peripheral blood, collected on day 0 of AZD1222 vaccination. The receptor was derived from an adult in good health. The CDR3 spells CASSGSGGSQETQYF. As DNA, the CDR3 is TGTGCCAGCAGTGGTAGCGGGGGGTCCCAAGAGACCCAGTACTTC.